Below, 20 T cell receptor beta chains from the same sample are listed, as sequenced in a study of T cells in Graves' hyperthyroidism and ophthalmopathy. Using RNA transcripts as the source, TCR beta CDR3 regions were amplified. During a first-round RT-PCR of the TCR CDR3, the HTBI primer set was used. Using its own MiXCR run on the multiplex PCR reads, TCRdb lists one record per CDR3 protein. The sample yields 500,000 to 600,000 distinct CDR3 sequences, roughly a sixth seen once. The specimen was blood. The receptors shown here come from a woman aged 18 to 35 with Graves' hyperthyroidism.

This rearrangement joins TRBV4-2 to TRBJ2-3; 9 bases map to TRBD2. Trimming took 4 bases from V and 1 from J; bases not matched to a gene: 9. This CDR3 contains 17 residues. Germline V lookup: CDR1 LGHNA, CDR2 YNFKEQ. The CDR3 sequence: CASSPYRASGGTDTQYF. CDR3 DNA: TGTGCCAGCAGCCCCTATCGGGCTAGCGGGGGCACAGATACGCAGTATTTT.

The sample holds a few counts of this clonotype. This chain joins TRBV6-1 and TRBJ2-7; TRBD2 aligns across 10 bases. The junction had 20 bases not matched to a gene; V was cut back by 6 bases and J by 0 bases. The CDR3 runs to 20 residues. The germline CDR1 and CDR2 sequences are MNHNS and SASEGT. CDR3 sequence reads: CASRNALAGARMPFSYEQYF. Written as DNA, the CDR3 is TGTGCCAGCAGAAACGCCCTAGCGGGAGCCCGGATGCCTTTCTCCTACGAGCAGTACTTC.

This clonotype was recorded at least ten times. The chain is built from TRBV28 and TRBJ2-5; 9 positions agree with TRBD1. Germline values: CDR1 MDHEN, CDR2 SYDVKM. J was trimmed by 4 bases and V by 4 bases; bases with no gene match: 7. The CDR3 spans 15 residues. The CDR3 DNA reads as TGTGCCAGCAGTTCACCGGGACAGGGATCAGAGACCCAGTACTTC. Translating it yields CASSSPGQGSETQYF.

This chain joins TRBV25-1 and TRBJ2-5; D might be TRBD1 (6 bases). V lost 4 bases and J lost 2, with 11 bases in between. This CDR3 comprises 14 residues. Germline CDR1 and CDR2: MGHDK and SYGVNS. The CDR3: CASSAGHFQETQYF. The CDR3 DNA reads as TGTGCCAGCAGTGCGGGACACTTTCAAGAGACCCAGTACTTC.

The sample holds a few counts of this clonotype. J is TRBJ1-5 and V is TRBV28; perhaps TRBD1 as D (5 bases). Germline CDR1 MDHEN, CDR2 SYDVKM. V gave up 6 bases and J gave up 11 bases, with 20 bases separating them. CDR3 length: 14 amino acids. The CDR3 bases are TGTGCCAGCAGACGACAGCCGGTGACGGGAACCCAGCATTTT. It is translated as CASRRQPVTGTQHF.

Many counts were recorded for this clonotype. The rearrangement uses TRBV2 and TRBJ2-1, with a weak D call TRBD2 (5 bases). The CDR3 is 14 residues long. CDR1 and CDR2 (germline): SNHLY, FYNNEI. The V end lost 7 bases, the J end lost 9 bases, and 19 bases lay between the germline ends. CDR3: CASMLASGNLEQFF. For the CDR3, the DNA is TGTGCCAGCATGTTAGCGAGCGGCAATCTTGAGCAGTTCTTC.

This clonotype came up a few times. V and J are TRBV9 and TRBJ1-2; no definite D call. Trimming stripped 2 bases from V and 0 bases from J, with 11 bases between. Germline lookup yields CDR1 SGDLS and CDR2 YYNGEE. CDR3 length: 15 amino acids. The CDR3: CASSVSQETNYGYTF. DNA for the CDR3: TGTGCCAGCAGCGTGTCGCAGGAGACTAACTATGGCTACACCTTC.

CDR3 residues: CASSYRTSGRLSGTDTQYF. Here the CDR3 DNA reads TGTGCCAGCAGTTACCGGACTAGCGGGAGGCTTTCTGGTACAGATACGCAGTATTTT. V gene TRBV6-6 combines with J gene TRBJ2-3; 14 bases are a match to TRBD2. Unmatched junction bases numbered 10, after V lost 2 bases and J lost 3 bases. Germline CDR1 MNHNY, CDR2 SVGAGI (reference sequence). The CDR3 sequence is 19 residues long.

The rearrangement joins TRBV6-2 or TRBV6-3 to TRBJ2-3, with no clear D. This CDR3 is built from 18 residues. Germline V gene lookup returns CDR1 MNHEY and CDR2 SVGEGT. The ends were cut back, 1 base at V and 6 bases at J, with 23 bases in the middle. CDR3 sequence reads: CASSYWAGGGWSYDTQYF. CDR3 in DNA: TGTGCCAGCAGTTACTGGGCTGGCGGTGGTTGGAGTTACGATACGCAGTATTTT.

The chain links TRBV20-1 to TRBJ2-2, with TRBD2 matching 12 bases. Trimming cost V 6 bases and J 5 bases; bases outside gene matches: 7. The CDR3 runs to 15 residues. CDR1 is DFQATT and CDR2 is SNEGSKA in the germline V gene (reference sequence). The chain's CDR3 is CSADASGRGTGELFF. In nucleotides, the CDR3 is TGCAGTGCGGATGCTAGCGGGAGGGGTACCGGGGAGCTGTTTTTT.

This clonotype was counted at least ten times. The rearrangement uses TRBV12-3 or TRBV12-4 and TRBJ1-5; D is unclear. This CDR3 region has 12 residues. V was clipped by 6 bases and J by 7 bases, with 10 bases between them. The CDR3 DNA reads as TGTGCCAGCAGACGTGGAGGGCAGCCCCAGCATTTT. Residues: CASRRGGQPQHF.

This clonotype was detected ten times or more. The rearrangement links TRBV7-2 to TRBJ2-3; 8 positions agree with TRBD2. V dropped 1 base and J dropped 9; count of bases not matched to a gene: 6. The CDR3 has 14 residues. Germline loops: CDR1 SGHTA, CDR2 FQGNSA. The CDR3 here is CASSLDSGTQTQYF. In nucleotides, the CDR3 is TGTGCCAGCAGCTTAGATAGCGGGACACAAACGCAGTATTTT.

This clonotype was observed a few times. In DNA form, the CDR3 reads TGTGCCAGCAGCCACGCCGGGACTTGGGGCACGGCGTTCTTC. Translated: CASSHAGTWGTAFF. This chain uses TRBV11-2 with TRBJ2-1, with D perhaps TRBD2 (6 bases). Deletions cut 5 bases from V and 15 bases from J, with 23 bases between. CDR1 and CDR2 from the germline V gene are SGHAT and FQNNGV. This CDR3 is 14 amino acids long.

The chain has TRBV6-5 and TRBJ2-7; D call uncertain. Trimming shortened V by 2 bases and J by 0 bases, and 11 bases separated the two germline ends. The CDR3 runs to 15 residues. Germline V gene data show CDR1 as MNHEY and CDR2 as SVGAGI. In nucleotides, the CDR3 is TGTGCCAGCAGTTACACCAGCCGGAGCTCCTACGAGCAGTACTTC. Protein product: CASSYTSRSSYEQYF.

The chain couples TRBV19 to TRBJ1-2; D is unresolved. This CDR3 has 11 residues. CDR1 and CDR2 from the germline V gene are LNHDA and SQIVND (reference sequence). Trimming stripped 1 base from V and 5 bases from J, with 2 bases between. The CDR3 region is CASSIGYGYTF. In DNA, the CDR3 is TGTGCCAGTAGTATAGGATATGGCTACACCTTC.

This clonotype was counted only a few times. The germline gene is not matched at one end of the junction; a read error may be the cause. This chain connects TRBV12-3 or TRBV12-4 to TRBJ1-5, with D possibly being TRBD1 (5 bases). The CDR3 sequence is 15 residues long. Here the CDR3 reads CTSSLRGSSNQPQHF. Here the CDR3 DNA reads TGTACCAGCAGTTTAAGGGGATCCAGCAATCAGCCCCAGCATTTT.

This clonotype was counted between two and nine times. For the CDR3, the DNA is TGTGCCACCAGCCTTAACAGGGGCAATTCACCCCTCCACTTT. This encodes CATSLNRGNSPLHF. This chain links TRBV15 with TRBJ1-6; 7 nucleotides line up with TRBD1. The V segment lost 5 bases and the J segment 7 bases; nucleotides outside the gene matches: 5. The CDR3 is made up of 14 amino acids. CDR1 is LNHNV and CDR2 is YYDKDF in the germline V gene (reference sequence).

This clonotype was detected a few times. CDR3 amino acids: CSAISGWYSYEQYF. CDR3 DNA sequence: TGCAGTGCTATATCAGGGTGGTACTCCTACGAGCAGTACTTC. The chain employs TRBV20-1 and TRBJ2-7, with a tentative D call TRBD1 (5 bases). This CDR3 has 14 residues. Trimming removed 4 bases at V and 0 bases at J, with 13 bases between. The V gene's germline CDR1 is DFQATT and CDR2 SNEGSKA (reference sequence).

This chain links TRBV5-6 with TRBJ1-6; tentatively, D is TRBD1 (5 bases). Trimming stripped 4 bases from V and 7 bases from J, with 24 bases between. From germline, CDR1 is SGHDT and CDR2 YYEEEE. The CDR3 has 18 amino acids. The CDR3 nucleotides are TGTGCCAGCAGCGCGGCGGGGCTTTTGGACGAAGGCAATTCACCCCTCCACTTT. This codes for CASSAAGLLDEGNSPLHF.

The chain couples TRBV18 to TRBJ2-1; no clear D. The CDR3 consists of 14 residues. V was pared by 6 bases and J by 6 bases, with 15 bases between. Germline V gene data show CDR1 as KGHSH and CDR2 as LQKENI. The CDR3 is CASSLGSSSNEQFF. The DNA for the CDR3 is TGTGCCAGCTCCCTGGGATCTAGTTCCAATGAGCAGTTCTTC. The full variable domain, rest sourced from reference TRBV18 and TRBJ2-1, is NAGVMQNPRHLVRRRGQEARLRCSPMKGHSHVYWYRQLPEEGLKFMVYLQKENIIDESGMPKERFSAEFPKEGPSILRIQQVVRGDSAAYFCASSLGSSSNEQFFGPGTRLTVL.